This T cell receptor beta chain was documented in a study of Graves' ophthalmopathy and Graves' hyperthyroidism. General study results and limits: Blood also held most thyroid clonotypes expanded above 0.001 frequency.

Scientists amplified the TCR beta CDR3 regions from RNA transcripts. HTBI primers served in a first-round RT-PCR, which a second-round multiplex PCR followed. TCRdb processed the multiplex PCR reads anew with MiXCR; each CDR3 protein has one entry. The data contain approximately 45,000 distinct CDR3 sequences, around 45% of them singletons. This clonotype was counted between two and nine times. Its target is not known. Researchers turned away patients with other autoimmune diseases, uncontrolled infections, pregnancy or lactation. Trimming stripped 5 bases from V and 2 bases from J, with 14 bases between. CDR1 LNHDA and CDR2 SQIVND come from the germline V gene (reference sequence). The CDR3 sequence is 15 residues long.

The material sequenced was peripheral blood. V usage is TRBV19 and J usage is TRBJ2-3, with a tentative D call TRBD2 (6 bases). The TCR sequence derives from an adult man with Graves' ophthalmopathy. The CDR3 spells CASSVGGVHTDTQYF. As DNA, the CDR3 is TGTGCCAGTAGTGTGGGCGGGGTCCACACAGATACGCAGTATTTT.